This T cell receptor beta chain was sequenced for a study of spatial heterogeneity in lung cancer. This clonotype has a count of ten or more. TCR cDNA molecules each had a unique molecular identifier. TCRdb reanalysed the 5' RACE reads using MiXCR and keeps one entry per CDR3 protein. Seen here are 8,500 to 13,000 distinct CDR3 sequences, about 8.6% observed once, and the top ten hold around 25%. CDR1 and CDR2 (germline): SGDLS, YYNGEE. Trimming cost V 4 bases and J 0 bases, with 14 bases left between them. The CDR3 extends over 16 amino acids. The sample's time point: sample taken at primary tumor resection. Whole RNA was taken from tumor, nontumor lung or frozen PBMC; it was then sequenced unsorted.

The sequenced sample was PBMCs, obtained at surgery. The chain combines TRBV9 with TRBJ1-3; D is perhaps TRBD1 (5 bases). This TCR came from a male donor with early-stage non-small cell lung cancer. CDR3: CASSPRGRNSGNTIYF. DNA for the CDR3: TGTGCCAGCAGCCCTCGGGGCCGAAACTCTGGAAACACCATATATTTT. The complete variable domain, with remaining parts taken from reference TRBV9 and TRBJ1-3, reads DSGVTQTPKHLITATGQRVTLRCSPRSGDLSVYWYQQSLDQGLQFLIQYYNGEERAKGNILERFSAQQFPDLHSELNLSSLELGDSALYFCASSPRGRNSGNTIYFGEGSWLTVV.